The 29 T cell receptor beta chains below were found in one sample sequenced in a study of read filtering for tumor transcriptome and immune sequencing (dated by TCRdb to the early 2020s). Sequenced using an Illumina HiSeq 4000. TCR libraries were built from 400 ng RNA with the Immunoverse kit, using molecular barcoded adaptors covering alpha/delta and beta/gamma chains. TCRdb took the public reads, trimmed them with fastp at Q25, ran MiXCR for clone calling and kept in-frame beta chains. Rows with a matching CDR3 protein are joined into one entry that keeps the most common DNA and genes. The sample yields 130,000 or so distinct CDR3 sequences; approximately 13% were counted once. Clones ranked in the top ten supply about 7.7% of the sample. The sample taken for sequencing was a population of CD138-negative cells sorted from bone marrow. This specimen's cell subset or site label, per the study, means: bone marrow mononuclear cells depleted of CD138+ plasma/myeloma cells by negative magnetic selection. Receptors originate from a donor at least 40 years old with multiple myeloma.

A single count supports this clonotype. A much larger clonotype is one base distant, so this may be a read error. This CDR3 is missing its conserved last phenylalanine or tryptophan, likely due to a read error. J is TRBJ2-3 and V is TRBV30; D is perhaps TRBD2 (5 bases). The V end lost 2 bases, the J end lost 3 bases, and 15 bases lay between the germline ends. This CDR3 has 15 residues. The V gene's germline CDR1 is GTSNPN and CDR2 SVGIG (reference sequence). CDR3 protein: CAWSSLSPGTDTQYS. CDR3 coding DNA: TGTGCCTGGAGTTCTCTCAGCCCGGGGACAGATACGCAGTATTCT.

This clonotype was recorded many times. The J gene is TRBJ2-3, the V gene TRBV4-3; D gene uncertain. With 4 bases removed from V and 1 base from J, the gap between germline ends came to 6 bases. Germline CDR1 LGHNA, CDR2 YSLEER. The CDR3 extends over 13 amino acids. CDR3 in amino acids: CASSRVGTDTQYF. CDR3 coding DNA: TGCGCCAGCAGCCGGGTGGGCACAGATACGCAGTATTTT.

This clonotype was seen a handful of times. The gene calls are TRBV20-1 and TRBJ2-5; unclear D gene. CDR1 is DFQATT and CDR2 is SNEGSKA in the germline V gene (reference sequence). V was cut by 1 base and J by 5 bases, with 17 bases left in between. This CDR3 is 15 amino acids long. The CDR3 coding sequence is TGCAGTGCTAGAGGAGCCTTTGCAGCTGGGGAGACCCAGTACTTC. As protein: CSARGAFAAGETQYF.

Ten or more counts support this clonotype. This chain connects TRBV3-1 to TRBJ2-1; TRBD2 aligns across 11 bases. The CDR3 totals 14 residues. The germline CDR1 and CDR2 sequences are LGHDT and YNNKEL (reference sequence). V was clipped by 8 bases and J by 5 bases; unmatched bases: 5. The CDR3 nucleotides are TGTGCCAGCGGTTCTAGCGGGAGGAACAATGAGCAGTTCTTC. Translated: CASGSSGRNNEQFF.

This clonotype was counted at least ten times. This chain connects TRBV4-1 to TRBJ2-1; the D call may be TRBD1 or TRBD2 (5 bases each). The CDR3 has 14 amino acids. Germline values: CDR1 MGHRA, CDR2 YSYEKL. V lost 3 bases to trimming and J lost 8 bases, with 14 bases between them. The CDR3 coding sequence is TGCGCCAGCAGCCAGAGGGACCCTCCGGATGAGCAGTTCTTC. Translation: CASSQRDPPDEQFF.

This clonotype was observed a handful of times. A read error is possible here, since a much larger clone lies one base away. The gene calls are TRBV27 and TRBJ1-1, with D hard to call. V was cut by 5 bases and J by 6 bases, with 13 bases left in between. Germline CDR1 MNHEY, CDR2 SMNVEV (reference sequence). This CDR3 region has 13 residues. The CDR3 spells CASSNIANAEAFF. The DNA of the CDR3 is TGTGCCAGCAGTAATATTGCTAACGCTGAAGCTTTCTTT.

A note on this clonotype: A much more abundant neighbour one base away suggests this may be a read error. This rearrangement joins TRBV20-1 to TRBJ1-2; 7 bases are shared with TRBD1. J lost 10 bases, V lost 0 bases, and 11 bases had no gene match. Germline V gene lookup returns CDR1 DFQATT and CDR2 SNEGSKA (reference sequence). The CDR3 totals 14 residues. The CDR3 protein is CSARDPRGIDDYTF. In nucleotides, the CDR3 is TGCAGTGCTAGAGATCCCAGGGGGATCGATGACTACACCTTC.

The table lists this clonotype with many counts. The chain has TRBV3-1 and TRBJ2-1; D is possibly TRBD1 or TRBD2 (5 bases each). The V end lost 8 bases, the J end lost 5 bases, and 22 bases lay between the germline ends. CDR1 LGHDT and CDR2 YNNKEL come from the germline V gene (reference sequence). The CDR3 sequence is 16 residues long. CDR3 in DNA: TGTGCCAGCGCCCTTACGCAGAGGGGATTACACAATGAGCAGTTCTTC. The encoded protein is CASALTQRGLHNEQFF.

The sample holds many counts of this clonotype. The V and J genes are TRBV4-3 and TRBJ2-1; the match to TRBD2 covers 8 bases. V lost 4 bases and J lost 7; bases outside the gene matches: 21. Germline CDR1 and CDR2: LGHNA and YSLEER. The CDR3 runs 19 residues. CDR3 protein: CASSPKRRGAGGRSNEQFF. The CDR3 DNA reads as TGCGCCAGCAGCCCAAAGAGGCGGGGGGCGGGAGGTCGGTCGAATGAGCAGTTCTTC.

This clonotype was recorded at least ten times. The CDR3 DNA is TGTGCCAGCAGTTACGACAAGTACGAGCAGTACTTC. It is translated as CASSYDKYEQYF. V and J are TRBV13 and TRBJ2-7; no reliable D call. The germline V and J ends were trimmed by 6 bases and 4 bases, with 10 bases remaining between them. There are 12 residues in the CDR3. CDR1 is PRHDT and CDR2 is FYEKMQ in the germline V gene (reference sequence).

The table lists this clonotype with a few counts. The junction departs from the called germline gene at one end, perhaps through a read error. The chain carries TRBV2 and TRBJ2-2; D may correspond to TRBD1 or TRBD2 (7 bases each). CDR3 size: 17 residues. Germline-derived CDR1 and CDR2 are SNHLY and FYNNEI. In DNA, the CDR3 is TGTGCCAGCAGGGAAGTCCGACAGGGAGGGTTAGCCGGGGAGCTGTTTTTT. It codes for CASREVRQGGLAGELFF.

The table lists this clonotype with many counts. This chain joins TRBV6-5 and TRBJ1-2; no clear D gene. This CDR3 is 14 amino acids long. The germline CDR1 and CDR2 sequences are MNHEY and SVGAGI. V lost 2 bases and J 6 bases, leaving 13 bases between the germline ends. The CDR3 here is CASSYAPGMDGYTF. The CDR3 nucleotides read TGTGCCAGCAGTTACGCGCCGGGAATGGATGGCTACACCTTC.

This clonotype was detected many times. The genes are TRBV5-1 and TRBJ2-7; D is ambiguous. The germline V and J ends were trimmed by 0 bases and 1 base, with 11 bases remaining between them. This CDR3 has 15 residues. Germline CDR1 SGHRS, CDR2 YFSETQ. The CDR3 region is CASSLELANSYEQYF. The CDR3 DNA is TGCGCCAGCAGCTTGGAACTGGCGAATTCCTACGAGCAGTACTTC.

This clonotype occurred many times. The rearrangement uses TRBV6-1 and TRBJ1-1; D gene ambiguous. This CDR3 comprises 11 residues. Germline values: CDR1 MNHNS, CDR2 SASEGT. Trimming cost V 7 bases and J 2 bases, with 5 bases left between them. The CDR3 region has the DNA TGTGCCAGCACGATTAACACTGAAGCTTTCTTT. Translating it yields CASTINTEAFF.

The sample holds many counts of this clonotype. The V call is TRBV2, the J call TRBJ2-1, with D possibly being TRBD2 (5 bases). CDR3 length equals 13 residues. Germline lookup yields CDR1 SNHLY and CDR2 FYNNEI. V lost 5 bases to trimming and J lost 4 bases, with 9 bases between them. CDR3 in amino acids: CASSRDGYNEQFF. The CDR3 nucleotides are TGTGCCAGCAGTCGGGATGGGTACAATGAGCAGTTCTTC.

This clonotype was counted only a few times. The chain joins TRBV7-9 to TRBJ2-5; 11 nucleotides line up with TRBD2. V gave up 1 base and J gave up 6 bases; unmatched junction bases: 7. Germline CDR1 and CDR2: SEHNR and FQNEAQ (reference sequence). The CDR3 loop spans 16 amino acids. This CDR3 is CASSLGGLAGGQTQYF. In DNA, the CDR3 is TGTGCCAGCAGCTTAGGAGGGCTAGCGGGAGGACAGACCCAGTACTTC.

This clonotype appeared many times. The V gene is TRBV29-1, the J gene TRBJ2-3, with TRBD2 identical over 10 bases. This CDR3 has 14 amino acids. Germline CDR1 SQVTM, CDR2 ANQGSEA. The J segment lost 2 bases and the V segment lost 5 bases, leaving 4 bases of the junction unmatched. The CDR3, as DNA: TGCAGCGTTCGAGGACTAGCGGTCACAGATACGCAGTATTTT. As protein: CSVRGLAVTDTQYF.

This chain joins TRBV20-1 and TRBJ1-3; TRBD1 might be the D (5 bases). The CDR3 consists of 15 residues. Trimming cost V 0 bases and J 2 bases, with 11 bases left between them. Per the germline V gene, CDR1 is DFQATT and CDR2 is SNEGSKA (reference sequence). CDR3 sequence: CSARDGTEAGNTIYF. CDR3 bases: TGCAGTGCTAGAGATGGGACGGAGGCTGGAAACACCATATATTTT.

This clonotype has a count of ten or more. J is TRBJ1-4 and V is TRBV24-1; 9 bases align to TRBD1. CDR1 is KGHDR and CDR2 is SFDVKD in the germline V gene. Trimming cost V 3 bases and J 8 bases; bases outside gene matches: 3. The CDR3 loop spans 14 amino acids. In DNA form, the CDR3 reads TGTGCCACCAGTGATACAGGGGGCCGCGAAAAACTGTTTTTT. It yields the protein CATSDTGGREKLFF.

This clonotype was observed at least ten times. The V call is TRBV13, the J call TRBJ2-7; 8 nucleotides align to TRBD1. The germline V gene encodes CDR1 PRHDT and CDR2 FYEKMQ (reference sequence). J lost 4 bases, V lost 5 bases, and 7 bases had no gene match. The CDR3 is 14 residues long. CDR3 sequence (DNA): TGTGCCAGCAGCGCGGGACAGGCGACGTACGAGCAGTACTTC. The encoded protein is CASSAGQATYEQYF.

This clonotype showed up many times. The chain uses TRBV10-3 and TRBJ1-2; D is unclear. The V and J ends lost 6 bases and 5 bases respectively, with 10 bases between them. The CDR3 length is 12 residues. Looked up from germline, CDR1 is ENHRY and CDR2 is SYGVKD. As DNA, the CDR3 is TGTGCCATCAGCGAAACGATTTATGGCTACACCTTC. Its protein product is CAISETIYGYTF.

This chain joins TRBV19 and TRBJ2-1; 10 nucleotides line up with TRBD2. In germline, CDR1 is LNHDA, CDR2 SQIVND (reference sequence). The ends lost 7 bases at V and 0 bases at J; junction bases unmatched: 3. The CDR3 covers 15 residues. The CDR3 DNA follows: TGTGCCAGTACTAGCGGGAGAGTCTCCTACAATGAGCAGTTCTTC. Encoded protein: CASTSGRVSYNEQFF.

This clonotype has at least ten counts. The chain recombines TRBV19 with TRBJ2-7; D tentatively reads TRBD1 or TRBD2 (5 bases each). CDR3 length: 14 amino acids. Germline CDR1 is LNHDA and CDR2 is SQIVND (reference sequence). V gave up 1 base and J gave up 3 bases, with 10 bases separating them. The CDR3 loop reads CASSIGSGSYEQYF. For the CDR3, the DNA is TGTGCCAGTAGTATAGGTTCAGGGAGCTACGAGCAGTACTTC.

This clonotype was seen only a few times. A junction boundary mismatches the germline segment, possibly from a read error. The CDR3, as DNA: TGTGCCAGTTCTTGGGGCCTCACCTACGATGAGCAGTTCTTC. This encodes CASSWGLTYDEQFF. The chain has TRBV7-8 and TRBJ2-1, with a possible D match to TRBD1 (5 bases). CDR3 size: 14 residues. Germline assignment: CDR1 SGHVS and CDR2 FQNEAQ.

This clonotype was observed at least ten times. The chain links TRBV28 to TRBJ1-1, with D perhaps matching TRBD1 (5 bases). V was cut by 7 bases and J by 4 bases, with 16 bases left in between. Germline lookup yields CDR1 MDHEN and CDR2 SYDVKM. This CDR3 spans 14 amino acids. CDR3 loop: CASIQLLGRTEAFF. The CDR3 DNA sequence: TGTGCCAGCATCCAACTTCTGGGGCGCACTGAAGCTTTCTTT.

This clonotype has ten or more counts. CDR3 in DNA: TGTGCCAGCTCACCACCAAGCTTCTCTGGGGCCAACGTCCTGACTTTC. Translated, it gives CASSPPSFSGANVLTF. V usage is TRBV18 and J usage is TRBJ2-6; no firm D call. The CDR3 length is 16 residues. Trimming removed 0 bases at V and 0 bases at J, with 6 bases between. Germline values: CDR1 KGHSH, CDR2 LQKENI.

There are many counts of this clonotype. V and J are TRBV2 and TRBJ1-1; no firm D call. Germline CDR1 is SNHLY and CDR2 is FYNNEI. V was cut by 9 bases and J by 3 bases, with 14 bases left in between. The CDR3 is 13 residues long. The CDR3 bases are TGTGCCAGGGAGGGAGAAGGGTACACTGAAGCTTTCTTT. Translated: CAREGEGYTEAFF.

This clonotype showed up many times. The chain uses TRBV7-9 and TRBJ1-1, with 7 positions matching TRBD1. Germline V CDR1 and CDR2: SEHNR, FQNEAQ (reference sequence). This CDR3 is built from 15 residues. V trimming: 2 bases; J trimming: 3 bases; junction bases outside the gene matches: 6. This CDR3 reads CASSLSHRGDTEAFF. In nucleotides, the CDR3 is TGTGCCAGCAGCTTATCCCACAGGGGAGACACTGAAGCTTTCTTT.

In its sample, this clonotype was seen many times. This chain connects TRBV12-3 or TRBV12-4 to TRBJ1-5; perhaps TRBD1 as D (6 bases). The CDR3 has 16 amino acids. Trimming pared 6 bases from V and 2 bases from J, leaving 17 bases between. The CDR3 protein is CASRDSGSAGNQPQHF. The CDR3 DNA sequence: TGTGCCAGCAGGGACAGCGGATCGGCGGGCAATCAGCCCCAGCATTTT.